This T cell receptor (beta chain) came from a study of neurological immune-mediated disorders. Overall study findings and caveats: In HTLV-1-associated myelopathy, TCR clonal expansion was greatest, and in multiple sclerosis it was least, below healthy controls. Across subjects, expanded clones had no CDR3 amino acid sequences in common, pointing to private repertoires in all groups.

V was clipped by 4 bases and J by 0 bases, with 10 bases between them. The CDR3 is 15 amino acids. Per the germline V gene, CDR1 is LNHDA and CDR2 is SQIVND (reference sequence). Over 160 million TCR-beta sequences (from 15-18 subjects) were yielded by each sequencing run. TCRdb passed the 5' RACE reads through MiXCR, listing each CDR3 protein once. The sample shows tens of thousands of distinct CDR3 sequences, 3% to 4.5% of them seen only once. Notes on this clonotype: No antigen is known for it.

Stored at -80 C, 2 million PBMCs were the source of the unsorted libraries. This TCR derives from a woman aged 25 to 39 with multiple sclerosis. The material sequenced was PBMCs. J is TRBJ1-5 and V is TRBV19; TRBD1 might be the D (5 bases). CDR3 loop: CASSTGQLSNQPQHF. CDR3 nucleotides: TGTGCCAGTAGTACAGGACAACTTAGCAATCAGCCCCAGCATTTT. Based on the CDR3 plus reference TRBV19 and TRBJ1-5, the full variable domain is DGGITQSPKYLFRKEGQNVTLSCEQNLNHDAMYWYRQDPGQGLRLIYYSQIVNDFQKGDIAEGYSVSREKKESFPLTVTSAQKNPTAFYLCASSTGQLSNQPQHFGDGTRLSIL.